The source of this T cell receptor (beta chain) is a study of metastatic and nonmetastatic thyroid tumors. Study in general: The authors compared repertoires across blood and tumor or nodule tissue from malignant and benign thyroid patients. Study-level results: Malignant thyroid tumors reportedly had TCR beta diversity that was significantly higher than in benign nodules, in blood and tumor.

In the original processing: The authors used CDR3 differences across clinicopathological groups to build a distant-metastasis classifier for papillary thyroid cancer. MiXCR was used by TCRdb to re-call the PCR reads. The V and J calls and clone size are TCRdb's, not the authors'. The table lists about 41,000 clones, 28% of them singletons, with 9.9% in the top ten. By sample fraction, this clone is medium-sized. Its antigen is not identified. Until they underwent thyroid surgery, no patient had received any treatment. The CDR3 consists of 13 residues. The germline gives CDR1 SGHAT, CDR2 FQNNGV. Between the trimmed V and J ends, which lost 5 bases and 4 bases, there was a span of 11 bases.

The genes are TRBV11-2 and TRBJ1-1; D uncertain. The receptor was isolated from a male donor with papillary thyroid cancer or a benign thyroid nodule (not recorded which). Some clones in this sample may be carry-over from other donors' samples. The source material was blood. This CDR3 reads CASSRGQFTEAFF. CDR3 sequence (DNA): TGTGCCAGCAGCCGTGGGCAGTTCACTGAAGCTTTCTTT.